This T cell receptor beta chain stems from a study of blood T cells in healthy people across ages. Study outcomes and limitations: Estimates of total diversity, which came from one million sequenced T cells, were considered to be underestimates.

Trimming at V came to 1 base and at J to 5 bases, leaving 12 bases not matched to a gene. The CDR3 is 17 amino acids. Germline V lookup: CDR1 MGHRA, CDR2 YSYEKL. Note on this clonotype: The antigen remains undetermined.

Together with a sample-barcoded 5' primer, a J-beta primer mix was included in a second PCR lasting 7 to 11 cycles. TCRdb redid the calling of the 5' RACE reads with MiXCR, one entry per CDR3 protein. The table has approximately 800,000 distinct CDR3 sequences, about 26% seen once. The same specimen was also included in a second study, on T cells of mothers and their children. As that study records: In unrelated and related pairs, TCR recombination output is shaped in a similar way by thymic selection.

The chain uses TRBV4-1 and TRBJ1-2, with 8 bases matching TRBD1. This TCR came from a boy younger than 18 in good health. Sequenced: blood. In DNA form, the CDR3 reads TGCGCCAGCAGCCAAGTTCTTGGCAGGGGGCGCGAGTATGGCTACACCTTC. Its translation: CASSQVLGRGREYGYTF.